Here is one T cell receptor (beta chain) with its context. This clonotype has just a few counts. Its specific antigen is unknown. Base qualities are not recorded, but no much larger clone differs from it by a single base. For sequencing, an Illumina HiSeq 2500 was employed. Quantitative 5'-RACE with molecular barcodes was the method used to prepare the TCR beta libraries. As for how the authors treated the data: Disease-linked TCR variants were identified with a new computational method built on a probabilistic model of VDJ rearrangement. Using fastp trimming at Q25 and MiXCR clonotype assembly, TCRdb reanalyzed the public sequencing data and kept in-frame beta chains. Merged by CDR3 protein, the rows form single entries marked with the most common genes and DNA. The V and J calls and clone size are TCRdb's, not the authors'. The sample records about 340,000 distinct CDR3 sequences, about 14% of which are singletons. Clones ranked in the top ten supply 0.9% to 1.2% of the sample.

At the junction V is shortened by 5 bases and J by 1 base, with 11 bases in between. CDR1 and CDR2 (GTSNPN, SVGIG) derive from the germline V gene (reference sequence). From the cysteine up to the phenylalanine, the CDR3 has a length of 13 residues. Only the CDR3 region is kept as DNA, spanning 39 bases read in frame from base 1. This record belongs to a study of CD8 T cells in ankylosing spondylitis (TCRdb year 2017). For the wider study: To find TCR variants linked to disease, the study profiled T cell receptor beta repertoires in ankylosing spondylitis patients and healthy donors. Peripheral blood samples were taken, and synovial fluid was additionally collected from ankylosing spondylitis patients. The full study cohort was made up of approximately 27 ankylosing spondylitis patients and around 100 healthy donors.

Overall results and qualifications from the work: The disease-linked clones showed a CD8+ phenotype and occurred at relatively low frequencies in peripheral blood. According to the report, matched synovial fluid samples from ankylosing spondylitis patients were significantly enriched for the disease-linked clones. Some TCR beta motif variants had previously been reported in synovial fluid and blood of reactive arthritis patients, which suggested common disease-initiation mechanisms. A TCR beta motif made up of several highly homologous amino acid variants appeared to be characteristic of blood from ankylosing spondylitis patients.

Sequenced input: blood, either unsorted or a sorted T cell fraction (not recorded which). This TCR derives from a male donor with ankylosing spondylitis or in good health (not recorded which). Recombination connected TRBV30 to TRBJ2-5, with the identity of the D gene unclear. The CDR3 corresponds to CAWDRRPQETQYF. The DNA is as follows: TGTGCCTGGGACCGCCGCCCCCAAGAGACCCAGTACTTC.